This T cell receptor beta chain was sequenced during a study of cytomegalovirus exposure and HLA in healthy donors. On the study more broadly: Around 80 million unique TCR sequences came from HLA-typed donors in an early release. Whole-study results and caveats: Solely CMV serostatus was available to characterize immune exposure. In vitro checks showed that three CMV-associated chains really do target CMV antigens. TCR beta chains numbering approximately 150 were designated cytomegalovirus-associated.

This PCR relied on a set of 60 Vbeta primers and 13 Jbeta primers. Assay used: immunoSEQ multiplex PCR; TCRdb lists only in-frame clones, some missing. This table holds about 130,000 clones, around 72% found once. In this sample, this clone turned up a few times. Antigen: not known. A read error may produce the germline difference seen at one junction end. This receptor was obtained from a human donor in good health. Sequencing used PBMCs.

The CDR3, as DNA: TGTGCCAGCAGAGAAGGACTCCACTCTGGAAACACCATATATTTT. Translated: CASREGLHSGNTIYF. V is TRBV2 and J is TRBJ1-3; the D is unclear. Germline values: CDR1 SNHLY, CDR2 FYNNEI. There are 15 residues in the CDR3.